A single T cell receptor beta chain is shown here with its context. This clonotype was picked up a small number of times. The target of this receptor is not known. One base away there is no much larger clone; base qualities are not given. A patient counted as having stable Graves' hyperthyroidism if no progression to ophthalmopathy occurred over 18 months of follow-up. Hyperthyroidism patients were aged 18 to 65 years and newly diagnosed, with disease duration of less than 2 months. Any patient with an uncontrolled infection, another autoimmune disease, pregnancy or lactation was excluded. Diagnoses were based on clinical symptoms, serum thyroxine and TRAb, thyroid ultrasound and orbital computed tomography. PBMCs were separated from 8 to 10 ml of fresh peripheral blood using Ficoll-Paque density gradient centrifugation. Trizol reagent was used to extract total RNA, and RNA quality was then checked on an Agilent 2100 Bioanalyzer.

The source of the sample is a study of T cells in Graves' hyperthyroidism and ophthalmopathy (dated by TCRdb to the late 2010s). For context, the study as a whole: Peripheral blood was collected at initial diagnosis, before any treatment. Thyroid tissue and blood T-cell repertoires from over 5 Graves' hyperthyroidism patients were also compared in the study. Once sampling was done, hyperthyroidism patients were given methimazole at a starting dose of 30 mg daily, whereas ophthalmopathy patients were given high-dose intravenous methylprednisolone. Whether ophthalmopathy could be predicted prospectively was tested in an independent validation cohort made up of roughly 19 hyperthyroidism patients plus 17 patients who later progressed to ophthalmopathy. A discovery cohort of roughly 96 patients, roughly 45 with Graves' ophthalmopathy and approximately 55 with stable Graves' hyperthyroidism, was used to find distinguishing TCR V-J signatures. The paper reports TCR Vbeta CDR3 sequencing of some 140 peripheral blood samples: approximately 41 ophthalmopathy, about 75 hyperthyroidism and approximately 17 progressor patients. For training and testing, the 100 or so patients in the discovery cohort were randomly divided in a 7:3 ratio.

The TCR beta CDR3 regions were amplified from the RNA transcripts. The TCR CDR3 was subjected to a first round of RT-PCR using the HTBI primer set and the Qiagen OneStep RT-PCR kit. The libraries were constructed in a second round of multiplex PCR and then size-selected and purified. The libraries were sequenced on an Illumina HiSeq2000 using paired-end 100 bp reads. The authors processed their data as follows. SOAPnuke was used to process the raw data, removing reads that contained adapters or uncalled bases, had a mean Phred below 15, or lacked an exact match to the constant primer or identifier. COPE v1.2.5 was used to merge high-quality paired reads, and clonotypes were defined as unique nucleotide sequences. MiTCR v1.1 was used to align the clonotypes against IMGT TRBV, TRBD and TRBJ reference segments. The analysis was restricted to V-J combinations with a frequency above 0.0001, which together covered over 99% of the repertoires. The TCS score was defined as the ratio of F50 (clonal expansion) to E x V (chaos), calculated using BLOSUM62-based TCRdist between CDR3 peptides within each V-J. Welch's t-statistics and random forest reduced around 510 V-J features to 10 to 15, which were used in a naive Bayes classifier (R e1071). TCRdb reran the public reads through fastp at Q25 and MiXCR, keeping productive beta chains. Entries that share a CDR3 protein sequence are merged under the most common genes and DNA. In this record, the V and J calls reflect TCRdb's handling and not the investigators' own analysis. The sample table holds about 350,000 distinct CDR3 sequences, of which around 14% were seen once. The leading ten clones occupy under 30% of the sample.

The full study reports these points: Most expanded thyroid clonotypes (frequency above 0.001) were also detected in blood, suggesting blood repertoires may reflect thyroid immune responses. Sample size was not statistically predetermined, and blinding of investigators to group allocation was not performed. A model built on a 13 V-J signature distinguished ophthalmopathy from stable hyperthyroidism, reaching roughly 88% sensitivity and around 82% specificity in cross-validation and 80%/75% in testing. In validation, the model predicted progression to ophthalmopathy with over 65% sensitivity and less than 80% specificity, a median of roughly seven months before onset.

CDR1 SGHVS and CDR2 FQNEAQ are derived from the germline V gene. Germline trimming amounts to 1 base on V and 7 bases on J, with 7 as the count of junction bases outside the gene matches. There are 15 amino acids in the CDR3, from cysteine to phenylalanine inclusive. The read is trimmed to its CDR3 DNA, 45 bases read in frame from base 1. The specimen sequenced was blood. This clonotype was sampled from a woman aged 25 to 39 with Graves' hyperthyroidism. The rearrangement combines TRBV7-8 with TRBJ2-7; 10 middle bases align to TRBD1. The nucleotide sequence is TGTGCCAGCAGCTTAGGAGGGACAGGGGTATCAGAGCAGTACTTC. It specifies CASSLGGTGVSEQYF.